The entry below gives a single TCR beta chain sequence along with its context. This receptor's antigen is unknown. Base qualities are not at hand, and no much larger clone is one base apart. The collaborating institutions used their own protocols to collect whole blood in K2EDTA tubes. For TCRbeta analysis, collaborator samples were shipped as frozen whole blood, as isolated PBMCs, or as DNA extracted from either sample type. TCRbeta CDR3 regions were amplified from genomic DNA using the immunoSEQ Assay, a bias-controlled multiplex PCR. From the authors' description of their analysis: Nucleated cell counts per sample were estimated from amplification of reference gene primers within the assay. To quantify the absolute abundance of each unique TCRbeta CDR3 rearrangement, sequence reads were collapsed and filtered. Productive Simpson clonality was computed per sample as the square root of Simpson's diversity index over productive rearrangements. The immuneACCESS repertoire file appears here via TCRdb, limited to in-frame rearrangements. These files lack a portion of the clones; in checked studies, under half of the deficit traces to unresolved V genes, and the cause of the others is not known. That table furnishes V, J and clone size, whereas the DNA furnished D and trimming. The sample yields approximately 100,000 clones; 92% were counted once. The top ten clones comprise more than 5.5% of the sample.

This sample was included in a study of blood T cell repertoires in COVID-19 (TCRdb year 2020). Regarding the study in general: Samples covering the acute and convalescent phases of COVID-19 were provided by collaborators in the United States, Italy and Spain. The material from the prospective study consisted of cDNA or gDNA derived from T cells, B-cell-depleted T cells, or PBMCs. Sample metadata almost always included a de-identified subject ID, COVID-19 status, age in years and sex. Where available, HLA class I and class II types were taken from metadata supplied by the sample provider and were not determined by assay-based typing. Samples came from the ongoing ImmuneRACE study (first 160 participants) plus 1,254 subjects from 6 global collaborators. The repertoires were released in a freely available public database intended as a resource for research on the immune response to SARS-CoV-2. Deeply sampled blood TCRbeta repertoires from subjects exposed to, actively infected with, or recovered from COVID-19 were included in the dataset. Results the study describes overall, beyond this receptor: The amount of clinical and demographic metadata varied by source and participant and was provided uncurated.

For this chain, trimming is 6 bases at the V end and 7 bases at the J end, and the number of junction bases without a gene match is 5. Spanning cysteine to phenylalanine, the CDR3 consists of 13 amino acids. The DNA shown is the 39-base CDR3, in frame from base 1. Sequences MNHEY (CDR1) and SVGAGI (CDR2) are obtained from the germline V gene. The sequenced sample consisted of peripheral blood. The source is a man between 65 and 85 years old with acute or convalescent COVID-19. The chain joins TRBV6-5 to TRBJ2-1; 8 nucleotides in the junction match TRBD1. Read as DNA, the sequence is TGTGCCAGCAGCGGACAGGGAAGGAATGAGCAGTTCTTC. This translates into CASSGQGRNEQFF.